This T cell receptor (beta chain) is drawn from a study of graft-versus-host responses after intestinal transplantation. This clone showed up just once. TCRdb's copy holds only in-frame clones and misses some; the assay was immunoSEQ multiplex PCR. The data hold around 9,000 clones, with 78% observed a single time. Trimming took 0 bases from V and 4 from J, leaving 13 bases between them. The germline CDR1 and CDR2 sequences are SGHDT and YYEEEE. The CDR3 runs 15 residues. Graft tissue processing released intraepithelial and lamina propria lymphocytes. The V and J genes are TRBV5-6 and TRBJ1-2; D ambiguous. The material sequenced was ileum tissue, taken less than 550 days after intestinal transplant. The clonotype was recovered from a human patient who received an intestinal transplant, so some T cells may come from the graft donor. In DNA, the CDR3 is TGTGCCAGCAGCTTGGTGCCCGGTCAGTCCTATGGCTACACCTTC. This codes for CASSLVPGQSYGYTF.